This T cell receptor (beta chain) was sequenced for a study of cytomegalovirus exposure and HLA in healthy donors. The overall study: Earlier, 117 million unique TCR beta sequences were recovered from roughly 180 million T cells by an analysis. The study, taken as a whole, reports: A reported reduction in N-insertions relative to the roughly 670-donor mean was seen in an Asian-associated ancestry cluster in a later analysis. Exclusion as indistinguishable affected some V segments, including TRBV6-2 and TRBV6-3. An analysis done earlier found most TCR beta V segments productive about 87% or about 30% of the time.

A multiplex PCR was run with 60 Vbeta primers and 13 Jbeta primers. Some clones are missing from TCRdb's copy, which holds only in-frame ones; the method was immunoSEQ multiplex PCR. This table holds about 94,000 clones, approximately 72% found once. For this clone: No antigen is known for it.

Germline V lookup: CDR1 SGHVS, CDR2 FNYEAQ. V dropped 5 bases and J dropped 0 bases, with 11 bases sitting between them. The CDR3 sequence is 15 residues long. The receptor comes from a man aged 40-50 years in good health and CMV-seropositive. The sequenced material came from PBMCs. The chain has TRBV7-6 and TRBJ1-3; D remains unclear. CDR3 residues: CASSPSRSSGNTIYF. The CDR3 nucleotides are TGTGCCAGCAGCCCCTCACGTAGCTCTGGAAACACCATATATTTT.